Shown below are 28 T cell receptor beta chains from a single sample sequenced in a study of T cell responses to AZD1222 COVID-19 vaccine. The table came from immunoSEQ multiplex PCR; TCRdb's copy has only in-frame clones and leaves some out. The table records 110,000 to 150,000 clones, approximately 90% of them present only once. The starting material was peripheral blood, obtained 28 days after the second AZD1222 dose. Every receptor here comes from an adult who received the AZD1222 COVID-19 vaccine.

V is TRBV11-3 and J is TRBJ2-5, with TRBD1 matching over 7 bases. Germline values: CDR1 SGHNT, CDR2 YENEEA. CDR3 length: 13 amino acids. Losses at the gene ends were 3 bases for V and 5 bases for J; bases not matched to a gene: 3. The chain's CDR3 is CASSFGQEETQYF. Written as DNA, the CDR3 is TGTGCCAGCAGCTTCGGACAGGAGGAGACCCAGTACTTC.

The V gene is TRBV7-6, the J gene TRBJ2-1, with D perhaps matching TRBD2 (7 bases). Trimming cost V 3 bases and J 3 bases, with 12 bases left between them. CDR1 is SGHVS, CDR2 FNYEAQ, per germline. This CDR3 is built from 15 residues. CDR3 loop: CASSLDGGLYNEQFF. The CDR3 bases are TGTGCCAGCAGCTTGGACGGGGGGCTCTACAATGAGCAGTTCTTC.

This chain joins TRBV28 and TRBJ2-5; a weak D match, TRBD1 (6 bases). The V gene's germline CDR1 is MDHEN and CDR2 SYDVKM. This CDR3 comprises 14 residues. Trimming stripped 6 bases from V and 5 bases from J, with 16 bases between. The CDR3 is CASSSRGFEETQYF. CDR3 nucleotides: TGTGCCAGCAGCTCCAGGGGTTTCGAGGAGACCCAGTACTTC.

This chain links TRBV4-2 with TRBJ2-1; 8 positions agree with TRBD2. Germline trimming cut 3 bases from V and 7 bases from J; bases unmatched to any gene: 2. Germline values: CDR1 LGHNA, CDR2 YNFKEQ. CDR3 length: 13 amino acids. The CDR3: CASSQRLANEQFF. The DNA of the CDR3 is TGTGCCAGCAGCCAGAGACTAGCGAATGAGCAGTTCTTC.

This clone was seen a few times. The genes are TRBV30 and TRBJ2-2; D uncertain. Trimming stripped 3 bases from V and 4 bases from J, with 15 bases between. Per the germline V gene, CDR1 is GTSNPN and CDR2 is SVGIG (reference sequence). The CDR3 consists of 15 residues. CDR3 sequence reads: CAWRKVRVGTGELFF. The CDR3 DNA is TGTGCCTGGAGGAAGGTACGGGTCGGCACCGGGGAGCTGTTTTTT.

The J gene is TRBJ2-3, the V gene TRBV2; perhaps TRBD2 as D (6 bases). V lost 6 bases and J lost 0, with 13 bases in between. The CDR3 runs 15 residues. Germline values: CDR1 SNHLY, CDR2 FYNNEI. The CDR3 DNA reads TGTGCCAGCAGACGGACTACCTCTAGCACAGATACGCAGTATTTT. It specifies CASRRTTSSTDTQYF.

The J gene is TRBJ2-2, the V gene TRBV14; D is undetermined. Trimming took off 1 base at V and 3 bases at J, with 6 bases between the two ends. CDR1 and CDR2 from the germline V gene are SGHDN and FVKESK. The CDR3 is 14 residues long. CDR3: CASSQGAYTGELFF. CDR3 DNA sequence: TGTGCCAGCAGCCAAGGCGCCTACACCGGGGAGCTGTTTTTT.

The chain employs TRBV6-5 and TRBJ2-5, with D possibly TRBD1 on 6 matching bases. This CDR3 region has 13 residues. Trimming removed 4 bases from V and 1 base from J, with 7 bases in between. CDR1 is MNHEY and CDR2 is SVGAGI in the germline V gene. In DNA, the CDR3 is TGTGCCAGCAGTTGGACAGTCCAAGAGACCCAGTACTTC. Protein: CASSWTVQETQYF.

The chain couples TRBV3-1 (or the pseudogene TRBV3-2) to TRBJ2-2; perhaps TRBD2 as D (5 bases). This CDR3 is built from 14 residues. V lost 4 bases and J 5 bases, leaving 11 bases between the germline ends. CDR1 and CDR2 (germline): LGHDT, YNNKEL (reference sequence). CDR3 loop: CASSLLGGTGELFF. The CDR3 nucleotides are TGTGCCAGCAGCCTCCTAGGAGGTACCGGGGAGCTGTTTTTT.

There are a few counts of this clone. The V call is TRBV5-6, the J call TRBJ2-3; D not certain. The CDR3 is 13 residues long. Germline lookup yields CDR1 SGHDT and CDR2 YYEEEE. The ends were cut back, 3 bases at V and 5 bases at J, with 10 bases in the middle. This CDR3 reads CASSSPLRDTQYF. CDR3 DNA: TGTGCCAGCAGCTCCCCCCTTAGAGATACGCAGTATTTT.

The chain links TRBV7-9 to TRBJ2-3, with D possibly TRBD1 on 5 matching bases. The CDR3 consists of 11 residues. Germline CDR1 reads SEHNR; CDR2 reads FQNEAQ (reference sequence). V was clipped by 7 bases and J by 3 bases, with 5 bases between them. The CDR3 is CASTGTDTQYF. The DNA of the CDR3 is TGTGCCAGCACAGGGACAGATACGCAGTATTTT.

The V gene is TRBV28, the J gene TRBJ2-1; D is ambiguous. Trimming shortened V by 8 bases and J by 6 bases, and 5 bases separated the two germline ends. The length of the CDR3 is 10 residues. CDR1 is MDHEN, CDR2 SYDVKM, per germline. CDR3 in DNA: TGTGCCAGCGGCCCCAATGAGCAGTTCTTC. It yields the protein CASGPNEQFF.

The table lists this clone with a few counts. At one boundary the junction diverges from the germline segment, which might be a read error. The chain uses TRBV14 and TRBJ1-1; the D gene is possibly TRBD1 (6 bases). CDR1 SGHDN and CDR2 FVKESK come from the germline V gene. The CDR3 sequence is 11 residues long. In DNA form, the CDR3 reads TGTGCCAGCAGCCAAGGGGCAGGGGCGTACTTT. It specifies CASSQGAGAYF.

The rearrangement uses TRBV19 and TRBJ1-4; TRBD1 might be the D (5 bases). V was pared by 7 bases and J by 5 bases, with 14 bases between. Germline CDR1 reads LNHDA; CDR2 reads SQIVND (reference sequence). This CDR3 contains 14 residues. CDR3 sequence reads: CASKIGTGNEKLFF. The CDR3 DNA follows: TGTGCCAGTAAAATAGGGACGGGGAATGAAAAACTGTTTTTT.

This clone appeared a single time. The CDR3 bases are TGTGCCAGCAGCCCCTCGACAGGCAACTATGGCTACACCTTC. This encodes CASSPSTGNYGYTF. The V and J genes are TRBV2 and TRBJ1-2, with D possibly matching TRBD1 (6 bases). The CDR3 loop spans 14 amino acids. V lost 6 bases and J lost 2, with 13 bases in between. Germline loops: CDR1 SNHLY, CDR2 FYNNEI.

The chain carries TRBV18 and TRBJ2-1, with unresolved D. Trimming stripped 5 bases from V and 8 bases from J, with 13 bases between. CDR3 length equals 13 residues. CDR1 and CDR2 from the germline V gene are KGHSH and LQKENI. The CDR3 nucleotides are TGTGCCAGCTCAGCCAGTCGGGTGGATGAGCAGTTCTTC. Translation gives CASSASRVDEQFF.

This clone was detected only once. A much larger clone differs from this one at a single base, so this may be a read error. The chain recombines TRBV10-2 with TRBJ2-1; D remains unclear. Germline V lookup: CDR1 WSHSY, CDR2 SAAADI. V lost 3 bases to trimming and J lost 3 bases, with 0 bases between them. The CDR3 contains 11 residues. CDR3 residues: CASSDYNEQFF. The CDR3 nucleotides read TGCGCCAGCAGTGACTACAATGAGCAGTTCTTC.

The V gene is TRBV2, the J gene TRBJ2-7, with a weak D call TRBD2 (6 bases). There are 16 residues in the CDR3. Trimming took 4 bases from V and 0 from J, leaving 16 bases between them. Germline CDR1 is SNHLY and CDR2 is FYNNEI. CDR3 in amino acids: CASSGRVTPSSYEQYF. The CDR3 nucleotides read TGTGCCAGCAGTGGGAGGGTAACTCCCAGCTCCTACGAGCAGTACTTC.

The chain has TRBV7-2 and TRBJ1-5; perhaps TRBD1 as D (6 bases). This CDR3 spans 13 amino acids. The germline V and J ends were trimmed by 5 bases and 5 bases, with 10 bases remaining between them. Per the germline V gene, CDR1 is SGHTA and CDR2 is FQGNSA. This chain's CDR3 is CASSHKGDQPQHF. As DNA, the CDR3 is TGTGCCAGCAGCCACAAGGGGGATCAGCCCCAGCATTTT.

The chain is built from TRBV5-1 and TRBJ2-3; D is ambiguous. CDR3 length equals 15 residues. Germline-derived CDR1 and CDR2 are SGHRS and YFSETQ. Trimming took off 4 bases at V and 1 base at J, with 13 bases between the two ends. DNA for the CDR3: TGCGCCAGCAGCCGGGCGGCGGACGGCACAGATACGCAGTATTTT. This gives the protein CASSRAADGTDTQYF.

V gene TRBV4-1 combines with J gene TRBJ1-5, with TRBD1 matching over 8 bases. Germline V gives CDR1 MGHRA, CDR2 YSYEKL. J lost 0 bases, V lost 5 bases, and 3 bases had no gene match. The CDR3 spans 15 residues. CDR3 nucleotide sequence: TGCGCCAGCAGCTGGACAGGGAATAGCAATCAGCCCCAGCATTTT. It translates to CASSWTGNSNQPQHF.

The chain uses TRBV11-2 and TRBJ1-1; 8 nucleotides line up with TRBD1. This CDR3 region has 15 residues. The trim removed 7 bases at V and 8 bases at J, leaving 15 bases unmatched. The germline V gene encodes CDR1 SGHAT and CDR2 FQNNGV. The CDR3 loop is CASNPAWQGALEAFF. CDR3 bases: TGTGCCAGCAACCCGGCGTGGCAGGGGGCTTTGGAAGCTTTCTTT.

J is TRBJ2-7 and V is TRBV6-1; D is perhaps TRBD2 (6 bases). Germline V gene lookup returns CDR1 MNHNS and CDR2 SASEGT. The V gene lost 3 bases and the J gene lost 2 bases, with 11 bases spanning the gap. The CDR3 has 14 residues. CDR3 amino acids: CASSEVREAYEQYF. CDR3 in DNA: TGTGCCAGCAGTGAGGTCAGGGAGGCCTACGAGCAGTACTTC.

The chain recombines TRBV3-1 (or the pseudogene TRBV3-2) with TRBJ2-2; D uncertain. The CDR3 sequence is 12 residues long. Germline V CDR1 and CDR2: LGHDT, YNNKEL (reference sequence). V shed 1 base and J shed 8 bases, with 5 bases lying between them. CDR3 DNA: TGTGCCAGCAGCCAAGTGGGGGGGGAGCTGTTTTTT. Translation gives CASSQVGGELFF.

The J gene is TRBJ1-1, the V gene TRBV19; D remains ambiguous. Trimming removed 6 bases from V and 7 bases from J, with 18 bases in between. CDR3 length: 14 residues. Germline V CDR1 and CDR2: LNHDA, SQIVND (reference sequence). The CDR3 region is CASRQTSDQIEAFF. The CDR3 coding sequence is TGTGCCAGTAGACAGACCTCCGATCAGATTGAAGCTTTCTTT. The full variable domain, completed using reference TRBV19 and TRBJ1-1, is DGGITQSPKYLFRKEGQNVTLSCEQNLNHDAMYWYRQDPGQGLRLIYYSQIVNDFQKGDIAEGYSVSREKKESFPLTVTSAQKNPTAFYLCASRQTSDQIEAFFGQGTRLTVV.

CDR3 sequence: CASNEGAYSGNTIYF. CDR3 DNA: TGTGCCAGCAACGAGGGGGCCTACTCTGGAAACACCATATATTTT. The chain couples TRBV7-2 to TRBJ1-3; TRBD1 aligns across 7 bases. Germline assignment: CDR1 SGHTA and CDR2 FQGNSA. The trim removed 7 bases at V and 0 bases at J, leaving 6 bases unmatched. CDR3 length: 15 amino acids.

The chain employs TRBV21-1 and TRBJ2-7; TRBD2, the D gene given by the table, was not confirmed from the DNA. TRBV21-1 is tagged as a pseudogene. CDR3 length equals 17 residues. In DNA form, the CDR3 reads TGTGCCAGCAGCAAGTGGCCGCGGACAGCGGGGACCTACGAGCAGTACTTC. This sequence encodes CASSKWPRTAGTYEQYF.

CDR3 DNA: TGTGCCAGCAGCCAAGCTCCCCTGGATACGCAGTATTTT. It yields the protein CASSQAPLDTQYF. This rearrangement joins TRBV3-1 (or the pseudogene TRBV3-2) to TRBJ2-3; D not resolved. Between the trimmed V and J ends, which lost 1 base and 6 bases, there was a span of 8 bases. The CDR3 contains 13 residues. The germline V gene has CDR1 LGHDT and CDR2 YNNKEL (reference sequence).